One and the same sample provided the 3 T cell receptor beta chains below, sequenced in a study of cytomegalovirus exposure and HLA in healthy donors. A multiplex PCR was run with 60 Vbeta primers and 13 Jbeta primers. Here immunoSEQ multiplex PCR was the method, and the copy in TCRdb shows in-frame clones only, minus some. This sample has tens of thousands of clones, with 79% found just once. The sequencing input was PBMCs. The receptors here all came from a woman aged 40 to 49 in good health and CMV-seronegative.

The chain recombines TRBV10-3 with TRBJ1-1; D not resolved. CDR1 ENHRY and CDR2 SYGVKD come from the germline V gene. This CDR3 has 14 amino acids. The V end lost 6 bases, the J end lost 0 bases, and 11 bases lay between the germline ends. The CDR3 DNA follows: TGTGCCATCAGGGAAGACAACGTGAACACTGAAGCTTTCTTT. It encodes CAIREDNVNTEAFF.

The table lists this clone with a count of one. This chain links TRBV6-1 with TRBJ2-6, with D tentatively TRBD1 (6 bases). The length of the CDR3 is 15 residues. The V and J ends lost 4 bases and 2 bases respectively, with 9 bases between them. The germline gives CDR1 MNHNS, CDR2 SASEGT. CDR3 loop: CASSAGETGANVLTF. CDR3 DNA sequence: TGTGCCAGCAGTGCAGGGGAAACTGGGGCCAACGTCCTGACTTTC.

The genes are TRBV7-9 and TRBJ1-6; 9 bases fit TRBD1. Looked up from germline, CDR1 is SEHNR and CDR2 is FQNEAQ (reference sequence). The V segment lost 4 bases and the J segment 6 bases; nucleotides outside the gene matches: 4. The CDR3 loop spans 15 amino acids. The CDR3 spells CASSWGTGSNSPLHF. The CDR3 DNA is TGTGCCAGCAGCTGGGGGACAGGGAGTAATTCACCCCTCCACTTT.